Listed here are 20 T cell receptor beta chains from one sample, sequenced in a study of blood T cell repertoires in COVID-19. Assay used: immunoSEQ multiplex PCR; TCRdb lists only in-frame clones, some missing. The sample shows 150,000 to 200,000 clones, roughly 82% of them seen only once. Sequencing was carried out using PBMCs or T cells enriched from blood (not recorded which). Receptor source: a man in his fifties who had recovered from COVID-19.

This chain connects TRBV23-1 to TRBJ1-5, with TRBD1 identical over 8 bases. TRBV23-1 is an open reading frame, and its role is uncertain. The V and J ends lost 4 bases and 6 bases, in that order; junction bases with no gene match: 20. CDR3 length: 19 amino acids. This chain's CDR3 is CASSPLGGTGTSWGQPQHF. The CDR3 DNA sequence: TGCGCCAGCAGTCCCTTGGGGGGGACAGGCACGTCATGGGGTCAGCCCCAGCATTTT.

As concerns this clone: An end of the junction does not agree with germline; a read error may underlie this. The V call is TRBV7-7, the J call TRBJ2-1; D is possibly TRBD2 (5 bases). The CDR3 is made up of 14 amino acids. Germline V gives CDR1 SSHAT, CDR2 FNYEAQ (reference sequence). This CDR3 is CASSLGGLYNEQFF. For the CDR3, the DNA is TGTGCTAGCAGCCTAGGAGGTCTATACAATGAGCAGTTCTTC.

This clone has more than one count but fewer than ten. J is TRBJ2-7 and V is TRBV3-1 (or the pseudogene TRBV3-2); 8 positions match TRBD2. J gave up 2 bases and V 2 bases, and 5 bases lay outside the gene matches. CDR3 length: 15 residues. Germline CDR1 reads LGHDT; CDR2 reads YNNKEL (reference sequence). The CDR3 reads CASSQSSGSTYEQYF. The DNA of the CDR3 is TGTGCCAGCAGCCAATCCAGCGGGAGCACCTACGAGCAGTACTTC.

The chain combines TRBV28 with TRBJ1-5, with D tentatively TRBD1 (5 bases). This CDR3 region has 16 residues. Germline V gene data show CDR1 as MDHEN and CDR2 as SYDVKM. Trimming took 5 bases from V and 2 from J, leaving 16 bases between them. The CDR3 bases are TGTGCCAGCAGTCCCCGCCGGGGGAATGGCAATCAGCCCCAGCATTTT. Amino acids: CASSPRRGNGNQPQHF.

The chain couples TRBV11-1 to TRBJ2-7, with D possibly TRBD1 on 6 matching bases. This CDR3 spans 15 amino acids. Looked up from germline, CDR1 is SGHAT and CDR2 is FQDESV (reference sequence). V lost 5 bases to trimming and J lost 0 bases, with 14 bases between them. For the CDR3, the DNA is TGTGCCAGCAGCCCTCTGAGGGGGAGCTCCTACGAGCAGTACTTC. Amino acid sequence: CASSPLRGSSYEQYF.

The CDR3 sequence: CASSPTGQRNTEAFF. As DNA, the CDR3 is TGTGCCAGCAGCCCGACCGGACAACGGAACACTGAAGCTTTCTTT. The genes are TRBV5-4 and TRBJ1-1; possible D gene TRBD1, 5 bases. The germline gives CDR1 SGHNT, CDR2 YYREEE (reference sequence). There are 15 residues in the CDR3. Trimming removed 4 bases from V and 1 base from J, with 14 bases in between. Full variable domain (remainder filled in from reference TRBV5-4 and TRBJ1-1): ETGVTQSPTHLIKTRGQQVTLRCSSQSGHNTVSWYQQALGQGPQFIFQYYREEENGRGNFPPRFSGLQFPNYSSELNVNALELDDSALYLCASSPTGQRNTEAFFGQGTRLTVV.

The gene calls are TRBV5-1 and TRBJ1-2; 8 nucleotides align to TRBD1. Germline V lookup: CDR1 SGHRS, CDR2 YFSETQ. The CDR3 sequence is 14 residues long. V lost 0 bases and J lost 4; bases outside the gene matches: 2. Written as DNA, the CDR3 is TGCGCCAGCAGCTTGGACAGGGGGGTCTATGGCTACACCTTC. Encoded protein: CASSLDRGVYGYTF.

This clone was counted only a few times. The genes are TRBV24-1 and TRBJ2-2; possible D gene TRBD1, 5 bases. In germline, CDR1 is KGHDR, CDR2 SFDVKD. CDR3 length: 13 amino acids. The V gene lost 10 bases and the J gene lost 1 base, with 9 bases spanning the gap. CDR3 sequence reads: CATAQGNTGELFF. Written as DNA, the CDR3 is TGTGCCACGGCGCAGGGGAACACCGGGGAGCTGTTTTTT.

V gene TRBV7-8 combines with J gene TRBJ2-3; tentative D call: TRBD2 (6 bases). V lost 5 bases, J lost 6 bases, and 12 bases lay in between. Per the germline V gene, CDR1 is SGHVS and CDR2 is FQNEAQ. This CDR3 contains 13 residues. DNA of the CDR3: TGTGCCAGCAGCCCCGCGGGGATGGATACGCAGTATTTT. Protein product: CASSPAGMDTQYF.

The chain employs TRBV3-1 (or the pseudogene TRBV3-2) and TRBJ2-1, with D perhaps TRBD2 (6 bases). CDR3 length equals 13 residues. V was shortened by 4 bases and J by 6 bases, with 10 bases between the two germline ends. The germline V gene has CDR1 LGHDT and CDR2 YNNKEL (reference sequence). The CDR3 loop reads CASSLGDFNEQFF. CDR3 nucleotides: TGTGCCAGCAGCCTAGGGGACTTCAATGAGCAGTTCTTC.

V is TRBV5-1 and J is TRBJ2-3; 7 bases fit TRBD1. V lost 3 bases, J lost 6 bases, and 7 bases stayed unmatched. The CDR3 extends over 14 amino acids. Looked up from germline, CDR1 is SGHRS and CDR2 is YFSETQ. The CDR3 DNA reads TGCGCCAGCAGCTCCGACAGGGTACTGGATACGCAGTATTTT. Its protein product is CASSSDRVLDTQYF.

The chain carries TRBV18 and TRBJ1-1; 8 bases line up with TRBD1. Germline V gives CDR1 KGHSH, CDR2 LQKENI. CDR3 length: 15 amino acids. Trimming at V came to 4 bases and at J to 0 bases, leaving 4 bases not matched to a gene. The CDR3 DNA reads TGTGCCAGCTCACAGAGGACAGGGATGAACACTGAAGCTTTCTTT. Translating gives CASSQRTGMNTEAFF.

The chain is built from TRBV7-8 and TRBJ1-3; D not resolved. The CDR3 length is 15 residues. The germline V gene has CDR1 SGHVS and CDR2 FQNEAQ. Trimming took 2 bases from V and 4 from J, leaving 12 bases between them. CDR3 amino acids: CASSLLALSGNTIYF. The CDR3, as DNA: TGTGCCAGCAGCTTACTAGCGCTCTCGGGAAACACCATATATTTT.

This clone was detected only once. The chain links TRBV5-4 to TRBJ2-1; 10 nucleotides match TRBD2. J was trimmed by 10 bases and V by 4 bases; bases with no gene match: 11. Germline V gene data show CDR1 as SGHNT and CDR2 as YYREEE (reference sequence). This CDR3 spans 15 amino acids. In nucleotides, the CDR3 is TGTGCCAGCAGCCAAAAGTCAGGACTAGCGGTAGAGCAGTTCTTC. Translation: CASSQKSGLAVEQFF.

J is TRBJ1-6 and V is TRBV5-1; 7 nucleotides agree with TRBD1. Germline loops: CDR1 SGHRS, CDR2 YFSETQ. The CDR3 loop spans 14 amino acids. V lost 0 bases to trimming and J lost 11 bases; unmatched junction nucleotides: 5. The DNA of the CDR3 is TGCGCCAGCAGCTTGGCAGGGGGGAGCACACCCCTCCACTTT. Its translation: CASSLAGGSTPLHF.

CDR3 protein: CASSKLCQGIDTQYF. DNA of the CDR3: TGTGCCAGCAGCAAATTATGCCAGGGTATAGATACGCAGTATTTT. This sequence joins TRBV21-1 and TRBJ2-3; the D call TRBD1 from the table was never checked on the DNA. TRBV21-1 is annotated as a pseudogene. The CDR3 spans 15 residues.

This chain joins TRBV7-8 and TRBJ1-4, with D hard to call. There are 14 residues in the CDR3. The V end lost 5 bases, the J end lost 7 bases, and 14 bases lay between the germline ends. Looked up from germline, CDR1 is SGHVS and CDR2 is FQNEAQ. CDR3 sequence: CASSPTVLGEKLFF. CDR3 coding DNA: TGTGCCAGCAGCCCAACAGTATTAGGTGAAAAACTGTTTTTT.

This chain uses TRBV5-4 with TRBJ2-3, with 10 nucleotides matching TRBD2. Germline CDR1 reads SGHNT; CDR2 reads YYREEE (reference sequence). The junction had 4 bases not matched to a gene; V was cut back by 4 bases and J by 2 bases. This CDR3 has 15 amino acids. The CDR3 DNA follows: TGTGCCAGCAGCCTAGCGGGAGCGGTCACAGATACGCAGTATTTT. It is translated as CASSLAGAVTDTQYF.

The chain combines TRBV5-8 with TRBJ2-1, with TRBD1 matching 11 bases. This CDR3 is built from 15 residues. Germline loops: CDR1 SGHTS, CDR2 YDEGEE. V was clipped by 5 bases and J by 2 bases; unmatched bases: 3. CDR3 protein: CASRRTGGAYNEQFF. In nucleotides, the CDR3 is TGTGCCAGCAGGCGGACAGGGGGCGCCTACAATGAGCAGTTCTTC.

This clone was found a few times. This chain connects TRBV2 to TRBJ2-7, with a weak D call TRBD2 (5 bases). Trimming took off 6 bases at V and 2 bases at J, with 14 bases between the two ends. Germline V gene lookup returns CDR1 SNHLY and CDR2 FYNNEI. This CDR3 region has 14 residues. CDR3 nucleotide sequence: TGTGCCAGCAGCACCTGGACTGAGACCTACGAGCAGTACTTC. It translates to CASSTWTETYEQYF.